The rows below give T cell receptor beta chains drawn from one sample of a study of PD-1 blockade in mismatch repair-deficient tumors. Clones were sequenced by immunoSEQ multiplex PCR, and TCRdb holds only the in-frame ones, with some missing. This sample has approximately 120,000 clones, with roughly 86% found just once. The sample was peripheral blood, taken 44 weeks after starting pembrolizumab. The source of these receptors is an adult with mismatch repair-deficient cancer. CDR3s include the opening cysteine and the closing phenylalanine or tryptophan. Fields, in order: clone size, J gene, V gene, D gene, CDR3 length, CDR3 DNA, CDR3 protein. A D gene is named only where the DNA matches it firmly. Where a row states a size, it is once, few, many or the class of an expanded clone; other rows omit it.

abundance: few
j_gene: TRBJ1-3
v_gene: TRBV4-2
d_gene: NA
len: 15
CDR3nt: TGTGCCAGCAGCCCCAGCGGGGCGTCTGGAAACACCATATATTTT
CDR3aa: CASSPSGASGNTIYF

abundance: NA
j_gene: TRBJ2-3
v_gene: TRBV7-3
d_gene: NA
len: 15
CDR3nt: TGTGCCAGCAGCCAGGGAATAACTGGCGCAGATACGCAGTATTTT
CDR3aa: CASSQGITGADTQYF

abundance: NA
j_gene: TRBJ1-2
v_gene: TRBV7-2
d_gene: TRBD1
len: 18
CDR3nt: TGTGCCAGCAGCCCCCGTGAGGGGGCCTACGCAGCTAACTATGGCTACACCTTC
CDR3aa: CASSPREGAYAANYGYTF

abundance: NA
j_gene: TRBJ1-2
v_gene: TRBV4-1
d_gene: NA
len: 14
CDR3nt: TGCGCCAGCAGCCAAGGGGTGGCTGAGAGTGGCTACACCTTC
CDR3aa: CASSQGVAESGYTF

abundance: NA
j_gene: TRBJ2-2
v_gene: TRBV19
d_gene: NA
len: 16
CDR3nt: TGTGCCAGTAGTATCTTGGGGACAATTACCACCGGGGAGCTGTTTTTT
CDR3aa: CASSILGTITTGELFF

abundance: NA
j_gene: TRBJ2-7
v_gene: TRBV11-1
d_gene: TRBD2
len: 15
CDR3nt: TGTGCCAGCAGCTCCCCTAGCGGGACCCCCTACGAGCAGTACTTC
CDR3aa: CASSSPSGTPYEQYF

abundance: NA
j_gene: TRBJ2-1
v_gene: TRBV18
d_gene: NA
len: 14
CDR3nt: TGTGCCAGCTCACGGGCGGGGCACAACAATGAGCAGTTCTTC
CDR3aa: CASSRAGHNNEQFF

abundance: NA
j_gene: TRBJ2-2
v_gene: TRBV5-6
d_gene: TRBD1
len: 15
CDR3nt: TGTGCCAGCAGCTTGCAGGGGGCGGGCACCGGGGAGCTGTTTTTT
CDR3aa: CASSLQGAGTGELFF

abundance: NA
j_gene: TRBJ1-2
v_gene: TRBV9
d_gene: TRBD1
len: 19
CDR3nt: TGTGCCAGCAGCGTGGCCGTTCAGTCGGGGACAGGGTTATCCTATGGCTACACCTTC
CDR3aa: CASSVAVQSGTGLSYGYTF

abundance: NA
j_gene: TRBJ2-1
v_gene: TRBV4-1
d_gene: NA
len: 13
CDR3nt: TGCGCCAGCAGCCAAGTGCCGGGGGTCCAGCAGTTCTTC
CDR3aa: CASSQVPGVQQFF

abundance: NA
j_gene: TRBJ2-5
v_gene: TRBV5-4
d_gene: NA
len: 13
CDR3nt: TGTGCCAGCAGCCTCGGGACACGAGAGACCCAGTACTTC
CDR3aa: CASSLGTRETQYF

abundance: NA
j_gene: TRBJ1-5
v_gene: TRBV19
d_gene: NA
len: 17
CDR3nt: TGTGCCAGTAGTATTTATGGTACGGAATATAGCAATCAGCCCCAGCATTTT
CDR3aa: CASSIYGTEYSNQPQHF

abundance: NA
j_gene: TRBJ2-7
v_gene: TRBV5-1
d_gene: NA
len: 15
CDR3nt: TGCGCCAGCAGCTTGGACGGGGGGCGCTTCGGGGAGCAGTACTTC
CDR3aa: CASSLDGGRFGEQYF

abundance: NA
j_gene: TRBJ2-1
v_gene: TRBV9
d_gene: NA
len: 15
CDR3nt: TGTGCCAGCAGCGTAGAGGGACTGGGAAGAAATGAGCAGTTCTTC
CDR3aa: CASSVEGLGRNEQFF

abundance: once
j_gene: TRBJ2-7
v_gene: TRBV5-6
d_gene: TRBD2
len: 15
CDR3nt: TGTGCCAGCAGCTTCCCTAGCGGGAATTCCTACGAGCAGTACTTC
CDR3aa: CASSFPSGNSYEQYF

abundance: once
j_gene: TRBJ2-7
v_gene: TRBV7-6
d_gene: TRBD2
len: 14
CDR3nt: TGTGCCAGCAGGGGGACTAGCGGGAGTCGAGAGCAGTACTTC
CDR3aa: CASRGTSGSREQYF

abundance: NA
j_gene: TRBJ2-7
v_gene: TRBV11-2
d_gene: TRBD1
len: 17
CDR3nt: TGTGCCAGCAGCTTAGGCTACAGGGGCCCAAGCTCCTACGAGCAGTACTTC
CDR3aa: CASSLGYRGPSSYEQYF

abundance: NA
j_gene: TRBJ2-7
v_gene: TRBV18
d_gene: NA
len: 16
CDR3nt: TGTGCCAGCTCACCGGAAGGCTTGCGGAATAGCCACGAGCAGTACTTC
CDR3aa: CASSPEGLRNSHEQYF

abundance: few
j_gene: TRBJ2-7
v_gene: TRBV5-4
d_gene: NA
len: 14
CDR3nt: TGTGCCAGCAGCTTGTCCGCAGGGGCCTACGAGCAGTACTTC
CDR3aa: CASSLSAGAYEQYF

abundance: NA
j_gene: TRBJ2-3
v_gene: TRBV28
d_gene: TRBD2
len: 18
CDR3nt: TGTGCCAGCACCCCCCGGTCGGGACTAGCGGGAGGGCCAGATACGCAGTATTTT
CDR3aa: CASTPRSGLAGGPDTQYF

abundance: NA
j_gene: TRBJ2-7
v_gene: TRBV11-2
d_gene: NA
len: 15
CDR3nt: TGTGCCAGCAGCTCTTTGGTAGGGAGGTCTCTTGGGCAGTACTTC
CDR3aa: CASSSLVGRSLGQYF

abundance: once
j_gene: TRBJ2-4
v_gene: TRBV4-1
d_gene: TRBD1
len: 19
CDR3nt: TGCGCCAGCAGCCAGACCGGGACAGGGGGCAGTGTGACCAAAAACATTCAGTACTTC
CDR3aa: CASSQTGTGGSVTKNIQYF

abundance: NA
j_gene: TRBJ2-1
v_gene: TRBV5-1
d_gene: NA
len: 15
CDR3nt: TGCGCCAGCAGCTTGGGGAGCGGAGGCTACAATGAGCAGTTCTTC
CDR3aa: CASSLGSGGYNEQFF